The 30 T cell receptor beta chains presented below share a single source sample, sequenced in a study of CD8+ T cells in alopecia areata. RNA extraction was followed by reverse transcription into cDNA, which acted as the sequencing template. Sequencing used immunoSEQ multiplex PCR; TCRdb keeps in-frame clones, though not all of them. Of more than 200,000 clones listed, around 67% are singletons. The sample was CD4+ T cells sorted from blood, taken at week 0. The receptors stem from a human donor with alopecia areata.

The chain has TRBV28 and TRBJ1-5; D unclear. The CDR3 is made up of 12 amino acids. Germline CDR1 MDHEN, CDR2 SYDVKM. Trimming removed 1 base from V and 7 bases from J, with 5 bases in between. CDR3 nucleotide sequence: TGTGCCAGCAGTTTATCAGCACAGCCCCAGCATTTT. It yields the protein CASSLSAQPQHF.

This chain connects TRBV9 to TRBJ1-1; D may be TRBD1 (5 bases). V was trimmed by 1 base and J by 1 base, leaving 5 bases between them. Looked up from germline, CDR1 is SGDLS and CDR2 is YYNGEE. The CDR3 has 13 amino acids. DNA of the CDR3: TGTGCCAGCAGCGTACAGGGGAACACTGAAGCTTTCTTT. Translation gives CASSVQGNTEAFF.

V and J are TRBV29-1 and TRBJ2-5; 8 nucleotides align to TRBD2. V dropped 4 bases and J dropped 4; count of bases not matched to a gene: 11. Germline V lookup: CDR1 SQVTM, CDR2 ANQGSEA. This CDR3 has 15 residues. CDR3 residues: CSVGLTSAERETQYF. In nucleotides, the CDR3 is TGCAGCGTTGGGCTGACTAGCGCGGAGAGAGAGACCCAGTACTTC.

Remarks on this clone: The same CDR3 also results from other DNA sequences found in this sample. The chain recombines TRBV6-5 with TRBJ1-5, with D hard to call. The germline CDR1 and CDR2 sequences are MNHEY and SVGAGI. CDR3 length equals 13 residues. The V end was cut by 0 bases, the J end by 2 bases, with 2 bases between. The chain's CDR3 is CASSYSRNQPQHF. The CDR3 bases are TGTGCCAGCAGTTACTCCCGCAATCAGCCCCAGCATTTT.

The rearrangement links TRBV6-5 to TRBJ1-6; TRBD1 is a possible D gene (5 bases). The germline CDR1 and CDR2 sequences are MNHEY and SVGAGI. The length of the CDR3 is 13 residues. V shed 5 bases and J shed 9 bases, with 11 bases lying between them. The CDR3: CASSPGTSSPLHF. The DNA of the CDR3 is TGTGCCAGCAGTCCCGGGACGAGTTCACCCCTCCACTTT.

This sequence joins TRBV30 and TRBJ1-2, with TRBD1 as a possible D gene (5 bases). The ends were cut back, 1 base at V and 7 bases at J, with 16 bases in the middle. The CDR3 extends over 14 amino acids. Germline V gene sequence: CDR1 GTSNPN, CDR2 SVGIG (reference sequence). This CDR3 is CAWSALGGTSGYTF. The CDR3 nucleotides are TGTGCCTGGAGTGCCCTCGGAGGGACTAGTGGCTACACCTTC.

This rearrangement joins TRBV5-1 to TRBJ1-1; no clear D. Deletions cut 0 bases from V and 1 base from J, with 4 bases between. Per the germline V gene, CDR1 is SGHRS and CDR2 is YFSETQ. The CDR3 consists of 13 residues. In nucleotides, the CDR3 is TGCGCCAGCAGCTTGGCAAGGAACACTGAAGCTTTCTTT. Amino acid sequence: CASSLARNTEAFF.

In DNA, the CDR3 is TGTGCCAGCAGCTTTGGGTACAATGAGCAGTTCTTC. Amino acids: CASSFGYNEQFF. This chain connects TRBV11-3 to TRBJ2-1; no clear D gene. Germline V gives CDR1 SGHNT, CDR2 YENEEA. V gave up 3 bases and J gave up 4 bases, with 4 bases separating them. The CDR3 spans 12 residues.

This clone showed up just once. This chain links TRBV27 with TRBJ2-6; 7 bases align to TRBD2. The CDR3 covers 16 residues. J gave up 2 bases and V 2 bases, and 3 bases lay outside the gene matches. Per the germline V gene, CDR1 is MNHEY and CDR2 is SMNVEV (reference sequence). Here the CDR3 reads CASSLDAGAGANVLTF. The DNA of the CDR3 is TGTGCCAGCAGTTTAGACGCGGGAGCTGGGGCCAACGTCCTGACTTTC. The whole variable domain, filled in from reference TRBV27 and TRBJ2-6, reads EAQVTQNPRYLITVTGKKLTVTCSQNMNHEYMSWYRQDPGLGLRQIYYSMNVEVTDKGDVPEGYKVSRKEKRNFPLILESPSPNQTSLYFCASSLDAGAGANVLTFGAGSRLTVL.

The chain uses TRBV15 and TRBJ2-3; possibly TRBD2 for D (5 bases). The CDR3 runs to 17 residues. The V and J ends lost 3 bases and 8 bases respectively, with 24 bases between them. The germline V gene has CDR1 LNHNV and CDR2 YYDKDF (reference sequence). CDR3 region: CATSSDLIRSSEGTQYF. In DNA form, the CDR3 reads TGTGCCACCAGCAGTGATTTAATCCGGAGTAGCGAAGGTACGCAGTATTTT. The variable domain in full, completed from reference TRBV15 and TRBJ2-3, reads DAMVIQNPRYQVTQFGKPVTLSCSQTLNHNVMYWYQQKSSQAPKLLFHYYDKDFNNEADTPDNFQSRRPNTSFCFLDIRSPGLGDTAMYLCATSSDLIRSSEGTQYFGPGTRLTVL.

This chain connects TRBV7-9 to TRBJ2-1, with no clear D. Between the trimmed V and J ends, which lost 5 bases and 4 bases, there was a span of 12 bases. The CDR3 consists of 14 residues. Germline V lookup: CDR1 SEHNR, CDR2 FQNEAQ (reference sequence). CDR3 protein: CASSQGPVYNEQFF. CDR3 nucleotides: TGTGCCAGCAGCCAAGGGCCAGTATACAATGAGCAGTTCTTC.

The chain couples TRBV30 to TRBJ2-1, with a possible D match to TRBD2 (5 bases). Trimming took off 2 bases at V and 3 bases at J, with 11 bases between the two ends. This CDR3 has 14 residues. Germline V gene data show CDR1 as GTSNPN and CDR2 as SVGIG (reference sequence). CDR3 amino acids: CAWSREGSYNEQFF. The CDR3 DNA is TGTGCCTGGAGTCGTGAGGGCAGCTACAATGAGCAGTTCTTC. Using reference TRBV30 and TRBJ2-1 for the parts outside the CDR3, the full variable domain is SQTIHQWPATLVQPVGSPLSLECTVEGTSNPNLYWYRQAAGRGLQLLFYSVGIGQISSEVPQNLSASRPQDRQFILSSKKLLLSDSGFYLCAWSREGSYNEQFFGPGTRLTVL.

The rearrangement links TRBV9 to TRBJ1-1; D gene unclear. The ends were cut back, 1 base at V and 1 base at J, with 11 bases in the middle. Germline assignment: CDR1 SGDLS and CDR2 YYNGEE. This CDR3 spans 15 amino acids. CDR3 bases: TGTGCCAGCAGCGTAAGTCTAGACTCGAACACTGAAGCTTTCTTT. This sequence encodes CASSVSLDSNTEAFF.

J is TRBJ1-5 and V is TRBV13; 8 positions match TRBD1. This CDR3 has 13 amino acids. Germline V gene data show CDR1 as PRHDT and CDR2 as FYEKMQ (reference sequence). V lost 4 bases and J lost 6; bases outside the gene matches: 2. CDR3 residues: CASSWGTGQPQHF. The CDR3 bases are TGTGCCAGCAGCTGGGGGACAGGTCAGCCCCAGCATTTT.

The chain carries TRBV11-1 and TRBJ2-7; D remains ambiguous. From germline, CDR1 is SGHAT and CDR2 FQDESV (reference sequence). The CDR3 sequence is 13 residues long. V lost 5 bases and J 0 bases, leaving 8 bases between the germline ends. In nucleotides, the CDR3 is TGTGCCAGCAGCCCCTACGACTCCTACGAGCAGTACTTC. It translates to CASSPYDSYEQYF.

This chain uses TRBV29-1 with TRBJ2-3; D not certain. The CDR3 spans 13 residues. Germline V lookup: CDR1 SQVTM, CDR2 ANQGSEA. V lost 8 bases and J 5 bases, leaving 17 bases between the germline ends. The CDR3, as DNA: TGCAGCCCATTACGGAATCTTGGAGATACGCAGTATTTT. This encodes CSPLRNLGDTQYF.

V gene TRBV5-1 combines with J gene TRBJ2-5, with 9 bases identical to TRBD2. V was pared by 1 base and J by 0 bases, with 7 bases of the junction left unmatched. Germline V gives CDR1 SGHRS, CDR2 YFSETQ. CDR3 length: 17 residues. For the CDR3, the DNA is TGCGCCAGCAGCTTGTCGCCTAGCGGGGCGTACCAAGAGACCCAGTACTTC. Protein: CASSLSPSGAYQETQYF. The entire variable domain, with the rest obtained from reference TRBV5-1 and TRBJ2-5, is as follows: KAGVTQTPRYLIKTRGQQVTLSCSPISGHRSVSWYQQTPGQGLQFLFEYFSETQRNKGNFPGRFSGRQFSNSRSEMNVSTLELGDSALYLCASSLSPSGAYQETQYFGPGTRLLVL.

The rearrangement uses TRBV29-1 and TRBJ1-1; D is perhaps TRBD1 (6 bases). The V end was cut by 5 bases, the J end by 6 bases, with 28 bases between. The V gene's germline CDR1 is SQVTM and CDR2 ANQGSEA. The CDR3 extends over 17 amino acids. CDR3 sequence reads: CSVPPPRGGGLLPEAFF. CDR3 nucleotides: TGCAGCGTTCCTCCCCCCCGCGGGGGCGGCCTTCTCCCTGAAGCTTTCTTT.

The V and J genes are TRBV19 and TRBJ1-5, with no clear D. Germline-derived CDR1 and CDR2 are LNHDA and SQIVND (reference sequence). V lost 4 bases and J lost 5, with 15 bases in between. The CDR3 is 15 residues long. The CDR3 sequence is CASSKGEGVDQPQHF. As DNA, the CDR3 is TGTGCCAGTAGTAAGGGTGAGGGAGTCGATCAGCCCCAGCATTTT.

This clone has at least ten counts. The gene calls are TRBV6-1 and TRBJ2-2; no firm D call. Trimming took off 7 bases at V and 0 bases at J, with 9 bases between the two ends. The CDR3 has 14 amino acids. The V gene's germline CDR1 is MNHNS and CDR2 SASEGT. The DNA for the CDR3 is TGTGCCAGCATAGTAGGGACGAACACCGGGGAGCTGTTTTTT. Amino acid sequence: CASIVGTNTGELFF.

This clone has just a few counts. The CDR3 reads CASSHPGVAYEQYF. The CDR3 DNA reads TGCGCCAGCAGCCACCCCGGGGTTGCCTACGAGCAGTACTTC. The V gene is TRBV4-1, the J gene TRBJ2-7, with D perhaps matching TRBD2 (5 bases). Germline assignment: CDR1 MGHRA and CDR2 YSYEKL. The CDR3 totals 14 residues. V dropped 3 bases and J dropped 2 bases, with 11 bases sitting between them.

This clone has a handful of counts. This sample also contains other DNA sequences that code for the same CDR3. The CDR3 region is CSVGGTVRTDTQYF. CDR3 nucleotide sequence: TGCAGCGTTGGGGGAACAGTCCGCACAGATACGCAGTATTTT. The chain has TRBV29-1 and TRBJ2-3; no clear D. The V end was cut by 4 bases, the J end by 1 base, with 12 bases between. The CDR3 extends over 14 amino acids. Germline-derived CDR1 and CDR2 are SQVTM and ANQGSEA.

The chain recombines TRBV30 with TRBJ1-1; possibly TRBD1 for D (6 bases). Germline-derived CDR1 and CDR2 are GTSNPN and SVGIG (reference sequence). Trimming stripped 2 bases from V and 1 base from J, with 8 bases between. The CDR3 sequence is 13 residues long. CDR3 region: CAWSSRGNTEAFF. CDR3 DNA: TGTGCCTGGAGTTCCAGGGGGAACACTGAAGCTTTCTTT.

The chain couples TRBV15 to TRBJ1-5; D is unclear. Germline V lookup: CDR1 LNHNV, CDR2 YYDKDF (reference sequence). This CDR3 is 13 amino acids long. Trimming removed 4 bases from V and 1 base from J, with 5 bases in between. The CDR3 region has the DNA TGTGCCACCAGCAAGGCCAGCAATCAGCCCCAGCATTTT. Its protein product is CATSKASNQPQHF.

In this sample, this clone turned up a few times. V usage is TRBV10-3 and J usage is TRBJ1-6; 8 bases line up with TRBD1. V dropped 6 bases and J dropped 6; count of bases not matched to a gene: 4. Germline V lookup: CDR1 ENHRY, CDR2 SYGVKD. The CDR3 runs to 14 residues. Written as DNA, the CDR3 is TGTGCCATCAGATCGGACAGGGTTAATTCACCCCTCCACTTT. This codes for CAIRSDRVNSPLHF.

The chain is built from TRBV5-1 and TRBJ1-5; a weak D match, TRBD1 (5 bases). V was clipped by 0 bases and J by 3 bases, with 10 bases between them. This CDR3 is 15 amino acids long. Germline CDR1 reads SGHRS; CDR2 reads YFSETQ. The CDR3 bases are TGCGCCAGCAGCTTGGGGCAGGGTGACAATCAGCCCCAGCATTTT. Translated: CASSLGQGDNQPQHF.

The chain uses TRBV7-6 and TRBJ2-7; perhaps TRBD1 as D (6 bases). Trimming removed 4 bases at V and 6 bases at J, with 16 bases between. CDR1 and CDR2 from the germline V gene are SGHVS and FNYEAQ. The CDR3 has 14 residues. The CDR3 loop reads CASSSTARQAEQYF. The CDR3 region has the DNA TGTGCCAGCAGCTCAACCGCCCGACAGGCCGAGCAGTACTTC.

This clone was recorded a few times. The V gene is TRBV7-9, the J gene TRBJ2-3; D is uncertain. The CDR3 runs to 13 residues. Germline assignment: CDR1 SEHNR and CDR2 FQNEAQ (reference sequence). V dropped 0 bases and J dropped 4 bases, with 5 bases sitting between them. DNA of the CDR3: TGTGCCAGCAGCTTAGCGGGATCAGATACGCAGTATTTT. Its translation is CASSLAGSDTQYF. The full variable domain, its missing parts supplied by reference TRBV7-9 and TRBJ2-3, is DTGVSQNPRHKITKRGQNVTFRCDPISEHNRLYWYRQTLGQGPEFLTYFQNEAQLEKSRLLSDRFSAERPKGSFSTLEIQRTEQGDSAMYLCASSLAGSDTQYFGPGTRLTVL.

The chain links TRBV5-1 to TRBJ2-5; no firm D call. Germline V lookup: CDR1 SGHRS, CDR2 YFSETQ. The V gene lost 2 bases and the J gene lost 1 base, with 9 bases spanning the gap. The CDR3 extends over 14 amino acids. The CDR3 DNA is TGCGCCAGCAGCTTCCCGGGCAGCCAAGAGACCCAGTACTTC. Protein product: CASSFPGSQETQYF.

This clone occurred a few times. The CDR3 region has the DNA TGTGCCAGCAGCTTAGGGGACAGGGGAAAGTATGGCTACACCTTC. Translation gives CASSLGDRGKYGYTF. The chain joins TRBV7-8 to TRBJ1-2; TRBD1 matches at 10 bases. CDR1 is SGHVS, CDR2 FQNEAQ, per germline. The CDR3 has 15 residues. V gave up 1 base and J gave up 5 bases; unmatched junction bases: 4.